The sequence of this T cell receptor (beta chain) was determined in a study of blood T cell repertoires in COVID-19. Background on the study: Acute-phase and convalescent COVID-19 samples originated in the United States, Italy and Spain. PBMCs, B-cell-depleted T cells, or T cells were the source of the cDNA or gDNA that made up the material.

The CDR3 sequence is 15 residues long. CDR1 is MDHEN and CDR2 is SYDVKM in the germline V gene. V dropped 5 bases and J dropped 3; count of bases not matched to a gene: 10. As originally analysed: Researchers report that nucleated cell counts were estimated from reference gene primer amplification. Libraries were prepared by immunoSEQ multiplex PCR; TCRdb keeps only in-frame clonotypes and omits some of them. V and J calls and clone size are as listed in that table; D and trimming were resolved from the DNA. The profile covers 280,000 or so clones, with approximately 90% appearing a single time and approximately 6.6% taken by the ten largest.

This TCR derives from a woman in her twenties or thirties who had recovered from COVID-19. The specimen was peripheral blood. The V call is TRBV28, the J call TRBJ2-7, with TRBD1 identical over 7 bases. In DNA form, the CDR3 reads TGTGCCAGCAGTAGTGCCGGGACAGAGAGCTACGAGCAGTACTTC. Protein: CASSSAGTESYEQYF.